This TCR beta chain is drawn from a study of beta chain features in type 1 diabetes. General study findings and limits: Since sequencing was performed on cDNA, cells with high TCR expression could be over-represented.

The sequenced template was cDNA made from the entire isolated RNA. The read count averaged approximately 3.5 million across naive, central memory and regulatory T cell samples. Repertoires were generated with immunoSEQ multiplex PCR, while TCRdb's copy carries only in-frame clones and drops some. The profile shows about 330,000 clones, approximately 10% of them singletons. This clone was seen more than once but under ten times. Its antigen is still unknown. The sample carries other DNA sequences with the same CDR3. The receptor was derived from a young woman in good health. The sequencing input was naive CD4+ T cells from blood.

CDR3 sequence: CASSVGGTDTQYF. Here the CDR3 DNA reads TGTGCCAGCAGCGTAGGCGGCACAGATACGCAGTATTTT. The chain employs TRBV9 and TRBJ2-3; no clear D. With 0 bases removed from V and 1 base from J, the gap between germline ends came to 3 bases. Germline V gives CDR1 SGDLS, CDR2 YYNGEE. The CDR3 is 13 amino acids.